Listed here are 16 T cell receptor beta chains from one sample, sequenced in a study of blood T cell repertoires in COVID-19. The table came from immunoSEQ multiplex PCR; TCRdb's copy has only in-frame clones and leaves some out. This table has about 160,000 clones, about 85% appearing once. The material sequenced was peripheral blood. Source of these receptors: a woman between 50 and 59 years old with COVID-19, enrolled during active disease.

V usage is TRBV19 and J usage is TRBJ2-7, with a possible D match to TRBD1 (7 bases). Germline-derived CDR1 and CDR2 are LNHDA and SQIVND (reference sequence). This CDR3 is built from 18 residues. Trimming took off 0 bases at V and 0 bases at J, with 18 bases between the two ends. The CDR3 spells CASSIDPGGTDFSYEQYF. The CDR3 DNA follows: TGTGCCAGTAGTATAGATCCTGGCGGGACAGACTTCTCCTACGAGCAGTACTTC.

The chain's CDR3 is CASSPGGSNTGELFF. The CDR3 bases are TGTGCCAGCAGCCCCGGCGGCTCGAACACCGGGGAGCTGTTTTTT. This sequence joins TRBV5-4 and TRBJ2-2; D gene ambiguous. CDR3 length: 15 residues. Trimming stripped 4 bases from V and 0 bases from J, with 10 bases between. In germline, CDR1 is SGHNT, CDR2 YYREEE (reference sequence).

The V call is TRBV7-2, the J call TRBJ2-7; 7 nucleotides line up with TRBD2. The CDR3 consists of 16 residues. Germline loops: CDR1 SGHTA, CDR2 FQGNSA. V was pared by 4 bases and J by 0 bases, with 9 bases of the junction left unmatched. In nucleotides, the CDR3 is TGTGCCAGCAGCTCCCTCCTAGCGGTAAGCTCCTACGAGCAGTACTTC. This translates into CASSSLLAVSSYEQYF.

Here the CDR3 reads CASSARGSGYTF. The CDR3 DNA sequence: TGTGCCAGCAGCGCGCGGGGGTCTGGCTACACCTTC. This rearrangement joins TRBV21-1 to TRBJ1-2. TRBV21-1 is marked as a pseudogene. CDR3 size: 12 residues.

The chain employs TRBV2 and TRBJ1-5, with 12 bases fitting TRBD1. The CDR3 is made up of 15 amino acids. Germline V gene sequence: CDR1 SNHLY, CDR2 FYNNEI. Losses at the gene ends were 6 bases for V and 6 bases for J; bases not matched to a gene: 6. DNA for the CDR3: TGTGCCAGCAGCCCCGGGACAGGGGGCATTCAGCCCCAGCATTTT. Residues: CASSPGTGGIQPQHF.

The gene calls are TRBV4-1 and TRBJ1-4; 9 bases line up with TRBD1. V trimming: 10 bases; J trimming: 4 bases; junction bases outside the gene matches: 7. Germline values: CDR1 MGHRA, CDR2 YSYEKL. The CDR3 has 14 amino acids. The CDR3 DNA reads as TGCGCCACCAAGGGGACAGGGATTAATGAAAAACTGTTTTTT. Protein: CATKGTGINEKLFF.

The V call is TRBV19, the J call TRBJ2-7, with a possible D match to TRBD1 (6 bases). This CDR3 has 15 residues. The germline CDR1 and CDR2 sequences are LNHDA and SQIVND (reference sequence). The V end was cut by 4 bases, the J end by 2 bases, with 15 bases between. Here the CDR3 reads CASSTSDQGTYEQYF. CDR3 sequence (DNA): TGTGCCAGTAGTACCTCGGACCAGGGGACCTACGAGCAGTACTTC.

Details on this clone: The sample holds other DNA sequences that translate to the same CDR3. The chain combines TRBV6-5 with TRBJ2-7, with D possibly being TRBD1 (6 bases). The CDR3 covers 15 residues. V gave up 0 bases and J gave up 0 bases, with 9 bases separating them. Germline values: CDR1 MNHEY, CDR2 SVGAGI. CDR3 residues: CASSYSTGPSYEQYF. DNA for the CDR3: TGTGCCAGCAGTTACTCGACAGGCCCCTCCTACGAGCAGTACTTC.

V gene TRBV30 combines with J gene TRBJ1-5; 10 bases match TRBD1. This CDR3 comprises 17 residues. Germline values: CDR1 GTSNPN, CDR2 SVGIG (reference sequence). V shed 3 bases and J 5 bases; nucleotides not matched to a gene: 13. The CDR3 DNA sequence: TGTGCCTGGAGCCGCGGGACAGGGGAGAGTTTGTATCAGCCCCAGCATTTT. Its protein is CAWSRGTGESLYQPQHF.

This chain uses TRBV25-1 with TRBJ2-5, with 7 bases that match TRBD1. V lost 1 base and J lost 5; bases outside the gene matches: 4. CDR3 length: 14 residues. Germline loops: CDR1 MGHDK, CDR2 SYGVNS. The CDR3 DNA reads as TGTGCCAGCAGTGAATCCGGGACAGCGGAGACCCAGTACTTC. Translating it yields CASSESGTAETQYF.

This clone occurred once. This chain links TRBV7-9 with TRBJ2-7, with unresolved D. The germline gives CDR1 SEHNR, CDR2 FQNEAQ (reference sequence). The CDR3 has 12 amino acids. Trimming took off 1 base at V and 7 bases at J, with 8 bases between the two ends. CDR3 region: CASSLDSPEQYF. The CDR3 DNA reads TGTGCCAGCAGCTTAGACAGTCCTGAGCAGTACTTC.

The J gene is TRBJ1-1, the V gene TRBV6-5; D unresolved. Germline CDR1 reads MNHEY; CDR2 reads SVGAGI. Trimming shortened V by 4 bases and J by 8 bases, and 8 bases separated the two germline ends. The CDR3 contains 11 residues. In DNA, the CDR3 is TGTGCCAGCAGTTCTGGGCAAGAAGCTTTCTTT. Its translation: CASSSGQEAFF.

The rearrangement uses TRBV28 and TRBJ1-2, with TRBD1 identical over 8 bases. Trimming took 7 bases from V and 9 from J; bases not matched to a gene: 13. The CDR3 spans 14 residues. Germline V CDR1 and CDR2: MDHEN, SYDVKM. CDR3 DNA: TGTGCCAGCACTAACCCCGGACAGGGCGGAAGCTACACCTTC. Its translation is CASTNPGQGGSYTF.

The rearrangement uses TRBV9 and TRBJ2-1; no clear D gene. This CDR3 region has 15 residues. Per germline, CDR1 SGDLS and CDR2 YYNGEE. The V end lost 0 bases, the J end lost 0 bases, and 7 bases lay between the germline ends. CDR3 coding DNA: TGTGCCAGCAGCGTAGTAGCCACCTCCTACAATGAGCAGTTCTTC. It encodes CASSVVATSYNEQFF. Drawing the rest from reference TRBV9 and TRBJ2-1, the complete variable domain is DSGVTQTPKHLITATGQRVTLRCSPRSGDLSVYWYQQSLDQGLQFLIQYYNGEERAKGNILERFSAQQFPDLHSELNLSSLELGDSALYFCASSVVATSYNEQFFGPGTRLTVL.

The genes are TRBV5-1 and TRBJ1-2, with TRBD1 matching over 10 bases. CDR1 and CDR2 (germline): SGHRS, YFSETQ. After removal of 0 bases from V and 4 bases from J, the junction contained 3 bases not matched to a gene. The length of the CDR3 is 15 residues. CDR3: CASSLAGTGAYGYTF. In DNA, the CDR3 is TGCGCCAGCAGCTTGGCCGGGACAGGGGCCTATGGCTACACCTTC.

This clone appeared a single time. The rearrangement joins TRBV7-2 to TRBJ2-3, with D possibly being TRBD1 (6 bases). CDR3 length equals 15 residues. Germline lookup yields CDR1 SGHTA and CDR2 FQGNSA. With 5 bases removed from V and 1 base from J, the gap between germline ends came to 13 bases. The CDR3 DNA reads TGTGCCAGCAGCCCTCGCCAGGGGCGCACAGATACGCAGTATTTT. It translates to CASSPRQGRTDTQYF.